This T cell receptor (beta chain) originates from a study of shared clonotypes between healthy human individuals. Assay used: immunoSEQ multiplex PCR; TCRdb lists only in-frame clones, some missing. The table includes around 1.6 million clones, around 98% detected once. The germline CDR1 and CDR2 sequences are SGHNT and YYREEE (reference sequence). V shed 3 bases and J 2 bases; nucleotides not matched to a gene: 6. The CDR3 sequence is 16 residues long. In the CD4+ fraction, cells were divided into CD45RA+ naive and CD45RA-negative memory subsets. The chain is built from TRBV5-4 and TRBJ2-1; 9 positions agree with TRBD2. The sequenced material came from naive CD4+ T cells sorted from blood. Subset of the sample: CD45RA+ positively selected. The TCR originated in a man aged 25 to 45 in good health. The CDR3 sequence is CASSSLGTSPYNEQFF. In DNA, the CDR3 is TGTGCCAGCAGCTCCTTAGGGACTAGCCCCTACAATGAGCAGTTCTTC.